This is a list of T cell receptor beta chains from one sample in a study of a mutant IDH1 vaccine in newly diagnosed glioma. Antigens for these TCRs are unknown. Produced via immunoSEQ multiplex PCR; TCRdb's table is partial and in-frame only. The sample yields roughly 49,000 clones, around 92% seen once. The sequences come from PBMCs, collected from a glioma patient whose treatment included an IDH1 peptide vaccine. Receptor source: a man aged 45-60 years with glioma. CDR3s include the opening cysteine and the closing phenylalanine or tryptophan. A D gene is named only where the DNA matches it firmly. A row's size may be missing; if present it is once, few, many or a size class.

clone size	D gene	V gene	J gene	CDR3 protein
once	TRBD1	TRBV4-1	TRBJ2-3	CASSQKDRGTDTQYF
NA	TRBD1	TRBV10-3	TRBJ1-2	CAIHPGQAVNYGYTF
NA	NA	TRBV9	TRBJ2-7	CASSVEGSTDEQYF
NA	NA	TRBV19	TRBJ1-5	CASSMWQAPRRPQHF
NA	NA	TRBV7-9	TRBJ2-7	CASSYGTDYEQYF
NA	TRBD1	TRBV9	TRBJ2-7	CASSLDRGHEQYF
NA	TRBD1	TRBV7-2	TRBJ2-1	CASSLQGQGLYNEQFF
NA	TRBD1	TRBV18	TRBJ2-2	CASSPRDRLTGELFF
NA	NA	TRBV2	TRBJ1-1	CASSPGRLEAFF
few	NA	TRBV5-1	TRBJ1-4	CASSLQATEKLFF
NA	NA	TRBV5-1	TRBJ2-2	CASSLGQSPQRTGELFF
NA	NA	TRBV28	TRBJ1-5	CASSKYSNQPQHF
NA	TRBD1	TRBV27	TRBJ1-2	CASSPRDRVHGYTF
NA	NA	TRBV7-9	TRBJ1-3	CASSLGVAGNTIYF
once	NA	TRBV6-5	TRBJ1-5	CASSRRDSNQPQHF
once	NA	TRBV7-9	TRBJ1-1	CASSPGLVLGNTEAFF
NA	TRBD1	TRBV2	TRBJ1-5	CASKEGQGARQPQHF
few	TRBD1	TRBV2	TRBJ2-6	CASSEVGQGAAGANVLTF
NA	NA	TRBV9	TRBJ1-6	CASSHRDSPLHF
NA	NA	TRBV7-8	TRBJ2-7	CASGRAYEQYF
once	NA	TRBV28	TRBJ1-6	CASSSPQSPLHF
NA	TRBD1	TRBV2	TRBJ2-7	CASSGTGRYF
NA	NA	TRBV28	TRBJ2-1	CASSSSPNEQFF
NA	TRBD2	TRBV9	TRBJ2-7	CASSANPLTSGVQERYEQYF
NA	NA	TRBV4-1	TRBJ2-5	CASSQVEPGSGTQYF
NA	NA	TRBV9	TRBJ2-5	CASSPRRDTYQETQYF
NA	NA	TRBV30	TRBJ1-2	CAWSLTGNYGYTF
NA	NA	TRBV28	TRBJ2-1	CASSFPGQGIFNEQFF
NA	NA	TRBV7-9	TRBJ2-7	CASSQDRSSLSYEQYF
NA	NA	TRBV5-8	TRBJ1-3	CASSAWQGSSGNTIYF
NA	NA	TRBV6-5	TRBJ1-1	CASSYSAGGFTEAFF
once	TRBD1	TRBV10-2	TRBJ2-5	CASKVSGGETQYF
NA	NA	TRBV18	TRBJ1-1	CASSRFGENTEAFF
NA	NA	TRBV6-1	TRBJ2-7	CASSEVGTRAYEQYF
NA	NA	TRBV7-2	TRBJ2-1	CASSLGHGYNEQFF
NA	NA	TRBV7-5	TRBJ1-1	CARRDTEAFF
once	NA	TRBV2	TRBJ1-1	CASSEEQVVRTEAFF
NA	NA	TRBV5-4	TRBJ2-3	CASSQPQSADTQYF
NA	NA	TRBV30	TRBJ1-2	CACLVRDGYTF
NA	TRBD1	TRBV28	TRBJ2-7	CASSYPGQGDVRGFYEQYF
once	NA	TRBV4-3	NA	CASSQGRRPAGELFF
NA	NA	TRBV5-1	TRBJ2-1	CASSLEKEQFF
NA	TRBD2	TRBV7-4	TRBJ2-5	CASRPGTSKETQYF
NA	TRBD2	TRBV27	TRBJ2-3	CASSLSSVAGGGGDTQYF
once	TRBD2	TRBV4-3	TRBJ2-1	CASSQVKAGEQFF
NA	TRBD2	TRBV19	TRBJ2-7	CASTPSGYSSYEQYF
NA	NA	TRBV7-9	TRBJ1-1	CASRSPSGGNTEAFF
once	NA	TRBV25-1	TRBJ1-2	CASSDRYSGFGYTF
NA	TRBD1	TRBV5-8	TRBJ1-1	CASSLYQGTGGTEAFF
NA	TRBD2	TRBV2	TRBJ2-3	CASSSGTRAADTQYF
NA	NA	TRBV11-3	TRBJ2-4	CASSYRDGKNIQYF
NA	TRBD2	TRBV5-1	TRBJ2-3	CASSTTSGFTDTQYF
few	NA	TRBV29-1	TRBJ1-6	CSVGTAIGSPLHF
NA	TRBD2	TRBV5-1	TRBJ2-7	CASSPETSGYEQYF
NA	NA	TRBV5-1	TRBJ2-2	CASSLGGSRTGELFF
NA	NA	TRBV9	TRBJ2-2	CASTLGATGELFF
NA	TRBD1	TRBV19	TRBJ2-7	CASSNLDRDAHEQYF
NA	NA	TRBV7-9	TRBJ2-1	CASSLGPEQFF
NA	TRBD1	TRBV4-2	TRBJ1-2	CASRQGAGDSNYGYTF
NA	NA	TRBV19	TRBJ1-5	CASSYSGGPNQPQHF